These T cell receptor beta chains were read from a single sample in a study of regulatory T cells in long-lasting Graves disease. In TCRdb, the multiplex PCR reads were re-called with MiXCR into one record per CDR3 protein. Of roughly 360,000 distinct CDR3 sequences listed, more than 20% were seen once; the top ten hold about 29%. The sequencing used peripheral blood mononuclear cells (PBMCs), collected when the disease was refractory, from a patient treated with antithyroid drugs. The receptor set was obtained from a woman aged 35 to 49 with Graves disease. The CDR3 runs from the conserved cysteine through the conserved F or W. Fields, in order: CDR3 protein, J gene, V gene, clone size. Clone sizes are given selectively: once, few, many, or a class where the clone is expanded.

CDR3: CSVRDYEQYF; J: TRBJ2-7; V: TRBV29-1; size: few
CDR3: CASSVYGVEAFF; J: TRBJ1-1; V: TRBV5-1; size: many
CDR3: CASSPTKREGVNEQFF; J: TRBJ2-1; V: TRBV5-1; size: NA
CDR3: CASSATRGMYTEAFF; J: TRBJ1-1; V: TRBV13; size: few
CDR3: CPSSQAVFDEQFF; J: TRBJ2-1; V: TRBV7-9; size: few
CDR3: CASSVGGSGELFF; J: TRBJ2-2; V: TRBV9; size: once
CDR3: CSAREDRVTKNIQYF; J: TRBJ2-4; V: TRBV20-1; size: NA
CDR3: CSARDVGTGAAEQFF; J: TRBJ2-1; V: TRBV20-1; size: NA
CDR3: CATEFGETQYF; J: TRBJ2-5; V: TRBV24-1; size: few
CDR3: CASSQYMSRDRNTEAFF; J: TRBJ1-1; V: TRBV4-1; size: few
CDR3: CASSYQGSVQPQHF; J: TRBJ1-5; V: TRBV28; size: many